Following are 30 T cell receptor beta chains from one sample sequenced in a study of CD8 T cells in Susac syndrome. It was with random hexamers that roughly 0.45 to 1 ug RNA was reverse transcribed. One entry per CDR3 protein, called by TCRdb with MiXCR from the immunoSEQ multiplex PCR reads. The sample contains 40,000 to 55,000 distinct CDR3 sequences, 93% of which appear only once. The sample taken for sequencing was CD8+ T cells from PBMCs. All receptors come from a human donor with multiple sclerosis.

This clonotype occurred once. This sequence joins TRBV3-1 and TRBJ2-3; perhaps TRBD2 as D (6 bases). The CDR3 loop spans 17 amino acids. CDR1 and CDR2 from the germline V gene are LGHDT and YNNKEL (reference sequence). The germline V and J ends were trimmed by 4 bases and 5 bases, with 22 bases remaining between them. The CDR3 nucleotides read TGTGCCAGCAGCCCCAGGCCCCCAGGAGGGGTCAGAGATACGCAGTATTTT. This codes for CASSPRPPGGVRDTQYF.

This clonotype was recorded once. The CDR3 region is CASSSPQGPSNNEQFF. In nucleotides, the CDR3 is TGTGCCAGCAGTTCACCCCAGGGACCATCGAACAATGAGCAGTTCTTC. The rearrangement joins TRBV27 to TRBJ2-1; D might be TRBD1 or TRBD2, each matching 5 bases. V shed 4 bases and J shed 5 bases, with 18 bases lying between them. Germline CDR1 is MNHEY and CDR2 is SMNVEV (reference sequence). The CDR3 has 16 amino acids.

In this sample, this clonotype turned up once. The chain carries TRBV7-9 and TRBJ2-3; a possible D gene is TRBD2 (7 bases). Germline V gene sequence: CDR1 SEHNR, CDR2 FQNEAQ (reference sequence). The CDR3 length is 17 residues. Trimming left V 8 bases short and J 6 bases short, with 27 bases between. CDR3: CASLSLLGGGRSDTQYF. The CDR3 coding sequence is TGTGCCAGCCTATCCCTCCTGGGGGGGGGCCGTTCGGATACGCAGTATTTT. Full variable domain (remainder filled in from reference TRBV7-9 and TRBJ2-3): DTGVSQNPRHKITKRGQNVTFRCDPISEHNRLYWYRQTLGQGPEFLTYFQNEAQLEKSRLLSDRFSAERPKGSFSTLEIQRTEQGDSAMYLCASLSLLGGGRSDTQYFGPGTRLTVL.

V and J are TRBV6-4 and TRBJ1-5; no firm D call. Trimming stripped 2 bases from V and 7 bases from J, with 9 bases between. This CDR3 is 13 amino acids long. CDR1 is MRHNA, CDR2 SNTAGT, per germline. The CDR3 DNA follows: TGTGCCAGCAGTGACACCCGCGGACAGCCCCAGCATTTT. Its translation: CASSDTRGQPQHF.

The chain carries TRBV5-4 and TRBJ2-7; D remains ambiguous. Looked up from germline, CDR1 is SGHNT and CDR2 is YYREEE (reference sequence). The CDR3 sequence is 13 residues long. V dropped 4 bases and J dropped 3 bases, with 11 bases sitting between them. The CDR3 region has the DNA TGTGCCAGCAGCGACGTTACGAGCTACGAGCAGTACTTC. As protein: CASSDVTSYEQYF. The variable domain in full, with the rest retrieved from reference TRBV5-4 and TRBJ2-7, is ETGVTQSPTHLIKTRGQQVTLRCSSQSGHNTVSWYQQALGQGPQFIFQYYREEENGRGNFPPRFSGLQFPNYSSELNVNALELDDSALYLCASSDVTSYEQYFGPGTRLTVT.

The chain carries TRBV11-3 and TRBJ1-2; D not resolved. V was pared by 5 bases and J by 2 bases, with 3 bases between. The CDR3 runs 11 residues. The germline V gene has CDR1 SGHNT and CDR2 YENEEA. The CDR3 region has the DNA TGTGCCAGCAGCCTCAACTATGGCTACACCTTC. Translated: CASSLNYGYTF.

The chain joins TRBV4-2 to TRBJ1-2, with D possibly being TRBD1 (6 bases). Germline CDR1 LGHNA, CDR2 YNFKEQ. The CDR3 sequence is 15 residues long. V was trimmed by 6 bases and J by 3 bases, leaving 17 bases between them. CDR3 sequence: CASSQLRDTYYGYTF. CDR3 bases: TGTGCCAGCAGTCAATTGCGGGACACCTACTATGGCTACACCTTC.

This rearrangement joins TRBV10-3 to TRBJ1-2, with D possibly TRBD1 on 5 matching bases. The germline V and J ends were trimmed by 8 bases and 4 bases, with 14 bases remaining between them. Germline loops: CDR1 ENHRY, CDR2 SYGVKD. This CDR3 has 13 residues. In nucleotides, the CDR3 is TGTGCCATCGGAGGGACGTCTGGCTATGGCTACACCTTC. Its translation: CAIGGTSGYGYTF.

The CDR3 coding sequence is TGTGCCAGCAGCTTATTAGGGGAGAATGAAAAACTGTTTTTT. It yields the protein CASSLLGENEKLFF. The J gene is TRBJ1-4, the V gene TRBV13; D is perhaps TRBD1 (5 bases). The CDR3 is 14 amino acids. CDR1 PRHDT and CDR2 FYEKMQ come from the germline V gene (reference sequence). The V gene lost 2 bases and the J gene lost 5 bases, with 9 bases spanning the gap.

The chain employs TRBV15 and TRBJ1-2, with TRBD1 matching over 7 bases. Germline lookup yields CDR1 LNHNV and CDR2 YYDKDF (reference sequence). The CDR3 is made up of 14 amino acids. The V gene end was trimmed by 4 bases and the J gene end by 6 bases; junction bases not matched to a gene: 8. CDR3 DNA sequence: TGTGCCACCAGCAACTTGAACAGGGGCGATGGCTACACCTTC. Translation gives CATSNLNRGDGYTF.

Here the CDR3 reads CASSSSPGTGTDTQYF. The CDR3 coding sequence is TGTGCCAGCAGTTCCTCCCCTGGGACGGGGACGGATACGCAGTATTTT. The chain has TRBV6-2 or TRBV6-3 and TRBJ2-3; D tentatively reads TRBD1 or TRBD2 (5 bases each). V was cut by 4 bases and J by 6 bases, with 20 bases left in between. The germline gives CDR1 MNHEY, CDR2 SVGEGT. The CDR3 totals 16 residues.

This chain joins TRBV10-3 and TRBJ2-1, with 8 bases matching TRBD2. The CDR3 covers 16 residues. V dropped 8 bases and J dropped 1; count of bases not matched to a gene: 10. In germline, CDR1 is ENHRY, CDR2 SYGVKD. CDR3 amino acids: CAIYGSGGSSYNEQFF. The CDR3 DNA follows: TGTGCCATCTACGGGAGCGGGGGATCTTCCTACAATGAGCAGTTCTTC.

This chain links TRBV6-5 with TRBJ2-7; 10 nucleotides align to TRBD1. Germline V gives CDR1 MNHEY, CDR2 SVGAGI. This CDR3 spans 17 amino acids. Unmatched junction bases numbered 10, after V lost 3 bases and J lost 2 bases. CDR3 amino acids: CASSYSGGQGLTYEQYF. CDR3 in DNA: TGTGCCAGCAGTTATAGTGGGGGACAGGGGCTAACCTACGAGCAGTACTTC.

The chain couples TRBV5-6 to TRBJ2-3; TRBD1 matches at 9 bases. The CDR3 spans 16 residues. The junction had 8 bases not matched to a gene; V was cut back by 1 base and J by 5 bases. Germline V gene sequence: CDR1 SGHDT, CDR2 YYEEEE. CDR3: CASSLPGQGSQDTQYF. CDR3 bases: TGTGCCAGCAGCTTGCCGGGACAGGGAAGTCAAGATACGCAGTATTTT.

CDR3 sequence: CASSTHSRGQPQHF. The CDR3 DNA reads TGTGCCAGCAGCACCCACTCGAGGGGCCAGCCCCAGCATTTT. The rearrangement joins TRBV9 to TRBJ1-5; perhaps TRBD1 as D (5 bases). CDR3 length equals 14 residues. CDR1 and CDR2 (germline): SGDLS, YYNGEE. Trimming stripped 4 bases from V and 7 bases from J, with 15 bases between.

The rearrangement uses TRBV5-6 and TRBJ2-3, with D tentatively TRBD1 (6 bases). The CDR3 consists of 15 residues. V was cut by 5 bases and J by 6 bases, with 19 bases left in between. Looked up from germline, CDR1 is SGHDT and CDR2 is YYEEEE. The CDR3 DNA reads TGTGCCAGCAGTTCCCCGCCAGGACAGAGGGATACGCAGTATTTT. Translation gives CASSSPPGQRDTQYF.

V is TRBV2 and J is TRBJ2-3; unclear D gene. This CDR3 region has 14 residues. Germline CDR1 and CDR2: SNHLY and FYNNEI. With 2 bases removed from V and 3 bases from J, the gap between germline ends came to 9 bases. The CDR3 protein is CASSESPGTDTQYF. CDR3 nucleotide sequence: TGTGCCAGCAGTGAATCCCCCGGGACAGATACGCAGTATTTT.

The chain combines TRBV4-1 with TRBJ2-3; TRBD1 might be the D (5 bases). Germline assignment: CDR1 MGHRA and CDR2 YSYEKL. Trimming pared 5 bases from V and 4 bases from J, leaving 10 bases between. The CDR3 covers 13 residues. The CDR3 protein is CASSEDTSDTQYF. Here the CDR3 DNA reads TGCGCCAGCAGCGAGGACACTTCAGATACGCAGTATTTT.

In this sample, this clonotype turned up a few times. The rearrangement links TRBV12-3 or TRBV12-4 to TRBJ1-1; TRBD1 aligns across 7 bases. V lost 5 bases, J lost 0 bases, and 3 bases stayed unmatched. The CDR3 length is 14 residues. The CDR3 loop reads CASSPGTVNTEAFF. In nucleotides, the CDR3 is TGTGCCAGCAGTCCGGGGACAGTGAACACTGAAGCTTTCTTT.

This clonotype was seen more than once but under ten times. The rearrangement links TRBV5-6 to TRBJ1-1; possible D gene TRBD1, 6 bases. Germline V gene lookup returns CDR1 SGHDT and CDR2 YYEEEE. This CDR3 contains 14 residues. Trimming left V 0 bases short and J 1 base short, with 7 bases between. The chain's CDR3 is CASSLVGGNTEAFF. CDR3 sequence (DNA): TGTGCCAGCAGCTTGGTAGGGGGGAACACTGAAGCTTTCTTT.

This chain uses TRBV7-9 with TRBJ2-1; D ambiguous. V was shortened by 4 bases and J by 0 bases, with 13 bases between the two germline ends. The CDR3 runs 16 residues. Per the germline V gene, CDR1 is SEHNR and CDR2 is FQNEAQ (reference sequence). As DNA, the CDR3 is TGTGCCAGCAGCTCTTCCTCTGGAAGCTCCTACAATGAGCAGTTCTTC. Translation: CASSSSSGSSYNEQFF.

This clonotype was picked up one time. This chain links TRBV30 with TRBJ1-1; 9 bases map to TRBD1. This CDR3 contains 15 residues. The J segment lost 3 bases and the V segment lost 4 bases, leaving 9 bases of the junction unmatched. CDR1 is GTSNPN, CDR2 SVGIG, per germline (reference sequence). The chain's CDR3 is CAWNRGREMDTEAFF. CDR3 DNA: TGTGCCTGGAACAGGGGGCGCGAGATGGACACTGAAGCTTTCTTT.

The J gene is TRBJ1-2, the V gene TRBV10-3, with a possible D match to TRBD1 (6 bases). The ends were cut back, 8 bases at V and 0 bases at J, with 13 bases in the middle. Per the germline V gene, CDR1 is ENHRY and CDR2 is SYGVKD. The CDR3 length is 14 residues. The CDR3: CAIRWGGPNYGYTF. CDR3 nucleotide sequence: TGTGCCATCCGCTGGGGGGGCCCTAACTATGGCTACACCTTC.

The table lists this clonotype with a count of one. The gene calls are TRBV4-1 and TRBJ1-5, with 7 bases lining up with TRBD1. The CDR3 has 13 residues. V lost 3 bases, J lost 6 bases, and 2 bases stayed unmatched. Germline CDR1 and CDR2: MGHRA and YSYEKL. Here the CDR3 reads CASSHAGGQPQHF. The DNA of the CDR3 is TGCGCCAGCAGCCATGCAGGGGGTCAGCCCCAGCATTTT.

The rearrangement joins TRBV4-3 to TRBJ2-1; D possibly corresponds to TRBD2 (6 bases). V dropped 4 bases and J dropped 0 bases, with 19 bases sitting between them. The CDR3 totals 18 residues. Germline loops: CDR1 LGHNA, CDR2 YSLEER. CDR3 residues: CASSPRSAGSRSYNEQFF. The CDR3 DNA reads TGCGCCAGCAGCCCACGATCGGCGGGATCCCGCTCCTACAATGAGCAGTTCTTC.

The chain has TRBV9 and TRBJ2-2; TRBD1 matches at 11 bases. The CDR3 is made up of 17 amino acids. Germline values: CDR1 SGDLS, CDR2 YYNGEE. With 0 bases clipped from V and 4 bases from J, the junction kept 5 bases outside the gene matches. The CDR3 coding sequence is TGTGCCAGCAGCGTAGCCAGGACAGGGGGCTCCACCGGGGAGCTGTTTTTT. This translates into CASSVARTGGSTGELFF. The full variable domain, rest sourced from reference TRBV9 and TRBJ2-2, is DSGVTQTPKHLITATGQRVTLRCSPRSGDLSVYWYQQSLDQGLQFLIQYYNGEERAKGNILERFSAQQFPDLHSELNLSSLELGDSALYFCASSVARTGGSTGELFFGEGSRLTVL.

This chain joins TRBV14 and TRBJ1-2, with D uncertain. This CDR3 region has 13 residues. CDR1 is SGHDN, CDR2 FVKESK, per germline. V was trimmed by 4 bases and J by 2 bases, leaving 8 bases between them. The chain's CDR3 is CASSPFGNYGYTF. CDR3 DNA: TGTGCCAGCAGCCCCTTCGGAAACTATGGCTACACCTTC.

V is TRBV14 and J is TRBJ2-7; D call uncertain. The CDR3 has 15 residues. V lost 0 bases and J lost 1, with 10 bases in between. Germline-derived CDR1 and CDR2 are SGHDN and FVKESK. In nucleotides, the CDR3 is TGTGCCAGCAGCCAAGAGCCCGGGTTATCCTACGAGCAGTACTTC. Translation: CASSQEPGLSYEQYF.

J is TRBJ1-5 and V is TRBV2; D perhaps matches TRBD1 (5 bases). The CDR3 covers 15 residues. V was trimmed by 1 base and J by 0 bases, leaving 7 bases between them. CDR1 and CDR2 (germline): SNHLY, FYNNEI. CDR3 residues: CASSEGGVSNQPQHF. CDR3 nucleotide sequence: TGTGCCAGCAGTGAAGGGGGGGTTAGCAATCAGCCCCAGCATTTT.

The chain's CDR3 is CASSTSGQALVTEAFF. The CDR3 DNA sequence: TGCGCCAGCAGCACTTCCGGACAGGCGTTGGTCACTGAAGCTTTCTTT. The chain has TRBV4-1 and TRBJ1-1, with 7 bases aligning to TRBD1. The CDR3 totals 16 residues. V lost 5 bases and J lost 4; bases outside the gene matches: 13. Germline CDR1 MGHRA, CDR2 YSYEKL.